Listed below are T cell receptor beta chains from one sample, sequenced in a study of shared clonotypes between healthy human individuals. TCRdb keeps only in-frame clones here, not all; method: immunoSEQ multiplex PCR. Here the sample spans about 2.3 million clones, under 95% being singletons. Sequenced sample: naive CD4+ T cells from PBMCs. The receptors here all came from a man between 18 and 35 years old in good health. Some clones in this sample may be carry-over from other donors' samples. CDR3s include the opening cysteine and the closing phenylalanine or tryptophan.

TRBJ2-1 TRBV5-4 CASSLALGGKDEQFF
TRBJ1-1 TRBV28 CASSLGFPAVSPLNTEAFF
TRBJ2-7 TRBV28 CASSLTGGPEQYF
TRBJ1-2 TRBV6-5 CASSPGPWGYTF
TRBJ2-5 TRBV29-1 CSVNRDRANTQYF
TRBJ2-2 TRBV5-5 CASSLTTNTGELFF
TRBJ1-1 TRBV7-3 CASSLMVVGQGAEAFF
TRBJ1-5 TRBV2 CASSEAGPFRGQPQHF
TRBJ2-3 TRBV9 CASSPPEGGLLADTQYF
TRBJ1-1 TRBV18 CASSTTDQNTEAFF
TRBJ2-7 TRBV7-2 CASSPVHGTGDNAQYF
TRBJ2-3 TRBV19 CASSSGRPPTDTQYF
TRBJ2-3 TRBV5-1 CASSLADWDRGGTQYF
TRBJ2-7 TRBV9 CASSVDQQYEQYF
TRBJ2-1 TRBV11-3 CASSASTGWEQFF
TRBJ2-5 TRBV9 CASSVGQQETQYF
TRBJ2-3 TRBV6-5 CASRSLRGGTDTQYF
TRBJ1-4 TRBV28 CASSSPEAGQGSEKLFF
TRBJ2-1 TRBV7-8 CASSPWTSSNEQFF
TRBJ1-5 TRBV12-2 CASRSPRLRPRSNQPQHF
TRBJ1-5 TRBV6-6 CASSYLGQGNLQPQHF
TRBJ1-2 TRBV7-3 CASSLTERGGYTF
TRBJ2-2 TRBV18 CASSPTSIYTGELFF
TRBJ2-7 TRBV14 CASSPGLVYEQYF
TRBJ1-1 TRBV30 CACSNGVNTEAFF
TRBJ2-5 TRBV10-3 CAISDSKGESQETQYF
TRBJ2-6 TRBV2 CASSDRQGANVLTF
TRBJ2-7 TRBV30 CAWSPGTTYEQYF
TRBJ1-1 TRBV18 CASSPNPPYMNTEAFF
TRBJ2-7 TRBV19 CASSNSAGYEQYF
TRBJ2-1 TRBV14 CASSYHNEQFF
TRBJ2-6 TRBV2 CASSERSGANVLTF
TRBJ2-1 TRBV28 CASSPWGLAGGFNEQFF
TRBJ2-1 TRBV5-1 CASSPALPRTGEQFF
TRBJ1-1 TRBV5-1 CASSLDARFLNTEAFF
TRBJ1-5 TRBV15 CATSVGRQSHQPQHF
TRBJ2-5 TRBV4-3 CASSQAANQETQYF
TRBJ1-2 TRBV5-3 CARSQDRNYGYTF
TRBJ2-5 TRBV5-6 CASSLKAQYNQETQYF
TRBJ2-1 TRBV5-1 CASSLVSSANNEQFF
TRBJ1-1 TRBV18 CASSPRTGANTEAFF
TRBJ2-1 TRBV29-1 CSVGAVSPYNEQFF
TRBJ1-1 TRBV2 CATSWGMNTEAFF